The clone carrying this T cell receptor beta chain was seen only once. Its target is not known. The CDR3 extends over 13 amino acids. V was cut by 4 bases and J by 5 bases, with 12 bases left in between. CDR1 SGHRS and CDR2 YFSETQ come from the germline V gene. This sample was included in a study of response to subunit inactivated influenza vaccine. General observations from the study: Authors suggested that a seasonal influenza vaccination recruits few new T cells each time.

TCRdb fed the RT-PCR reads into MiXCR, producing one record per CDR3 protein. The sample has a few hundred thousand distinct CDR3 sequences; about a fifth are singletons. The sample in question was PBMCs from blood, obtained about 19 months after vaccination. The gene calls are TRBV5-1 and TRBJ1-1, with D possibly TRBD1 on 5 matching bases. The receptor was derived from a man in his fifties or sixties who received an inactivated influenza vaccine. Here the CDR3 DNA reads TGCGCCAGCAGCCGCCCGGGGGTAACTGAAGCTTTCTTT. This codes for CASSRPGVTEAFF.